This T cell receptor beta chain is from a study of T cell repertoires in cytomegalovirus infection. Study-level information: It was the public TCR beta signatures that indicated both CMV infection and matching HLA type.

Study results and limitations: Ex vivo responses were dominated by HLA-C-restricted CMV-specific TCR beta clonotypes.

This clonotype was detected many times. Its antigen is currently unknown. TCRdb recomputed calls from the reads with MiXCR, one row per CDR3 protein. The table has some 350,000 distinct CDR3 sequences, 15% to 20% seen once. CDR1 is SGHDN and CDR2 is FVKESK in the germline V gene. The CDR3 consists of 14 residues. V was trimmed by 3 bases and J by 2 bases, leaving 11 bases between them. This rearrangement joins TRBV14 to TRBJ2-7; a weak D match, TRBD2 (6 bases). The receptor comes from a human donor in good health (CMV status not recorded). Some clones in this sample may be carry-over from other donors' samples. The material sequenced was PBMCs. As DNA, the CDR3 is TGTGCCAGCAGCCATGCGGGACCAGCCTACGAGCAGTACTTC. Translation gives CASSHAGPAYEQYF.